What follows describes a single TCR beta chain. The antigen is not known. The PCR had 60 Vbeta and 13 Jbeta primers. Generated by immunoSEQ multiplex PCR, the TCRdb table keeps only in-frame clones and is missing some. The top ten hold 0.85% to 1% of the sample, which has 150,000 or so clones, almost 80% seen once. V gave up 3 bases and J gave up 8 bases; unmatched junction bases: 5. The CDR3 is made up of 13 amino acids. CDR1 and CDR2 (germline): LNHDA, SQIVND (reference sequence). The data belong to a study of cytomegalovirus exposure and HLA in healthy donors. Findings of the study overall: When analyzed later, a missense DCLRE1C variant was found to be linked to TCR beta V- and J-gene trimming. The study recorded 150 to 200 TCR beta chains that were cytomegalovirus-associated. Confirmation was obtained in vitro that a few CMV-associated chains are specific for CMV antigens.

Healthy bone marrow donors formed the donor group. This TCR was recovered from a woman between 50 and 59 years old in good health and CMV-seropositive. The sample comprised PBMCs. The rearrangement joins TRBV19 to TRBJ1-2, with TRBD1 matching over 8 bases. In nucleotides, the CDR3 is TGTGCCAGTAGTATCCCAGGGGGCGCAGGCTACACCTTC. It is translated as CASSIPGGAGYTF.